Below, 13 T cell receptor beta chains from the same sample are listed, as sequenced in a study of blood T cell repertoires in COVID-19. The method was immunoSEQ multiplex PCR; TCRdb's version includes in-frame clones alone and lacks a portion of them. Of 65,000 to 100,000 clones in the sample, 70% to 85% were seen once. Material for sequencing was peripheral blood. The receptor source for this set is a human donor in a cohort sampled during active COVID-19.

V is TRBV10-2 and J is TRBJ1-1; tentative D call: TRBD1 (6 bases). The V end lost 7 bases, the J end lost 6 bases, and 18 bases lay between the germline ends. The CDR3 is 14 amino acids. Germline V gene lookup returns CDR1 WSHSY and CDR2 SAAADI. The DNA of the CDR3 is TGCGCCAGCACCGAACAGGGAGTTTGGCCTGAAGCTTTCTTT. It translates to CASTEQGVWPEAFF.

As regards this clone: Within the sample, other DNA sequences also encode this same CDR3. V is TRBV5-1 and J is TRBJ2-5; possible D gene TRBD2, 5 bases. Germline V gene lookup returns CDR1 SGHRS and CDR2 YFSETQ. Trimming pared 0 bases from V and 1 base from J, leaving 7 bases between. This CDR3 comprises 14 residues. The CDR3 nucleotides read TGCGCCAGCAGCTTGGGAGGGCCCCAAGAGACCCAGTACTTC. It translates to CASSLGGPQETQYF.

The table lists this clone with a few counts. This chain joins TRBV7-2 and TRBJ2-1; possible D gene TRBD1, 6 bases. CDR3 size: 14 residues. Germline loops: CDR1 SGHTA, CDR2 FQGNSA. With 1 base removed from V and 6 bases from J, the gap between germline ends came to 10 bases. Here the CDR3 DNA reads TGTGCCAGCAGCTTAGACAGGGCTGTCAATGAGCAGTTCTTC. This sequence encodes CASSLDRAVNEQFF. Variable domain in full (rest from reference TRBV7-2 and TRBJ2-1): GAGVSQSPSNKVTEKGKDVELRCDPISGHTALYWYRQSLGQGLEFLIYFQGNSAPDKSGLPSDRFSAERTGGSVSTLTIQRTQQEDSAVYLCASSLDRAVNEQFFGPGTRLTVL.

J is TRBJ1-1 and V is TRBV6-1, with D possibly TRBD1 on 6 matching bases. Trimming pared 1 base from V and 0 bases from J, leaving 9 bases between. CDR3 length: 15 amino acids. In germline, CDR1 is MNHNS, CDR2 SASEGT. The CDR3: CASSEEWTVNTEAFF. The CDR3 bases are TGTGCCAGCAGTGAAGAATGGACAGTGAACACTGAAGCTTTCTTT.

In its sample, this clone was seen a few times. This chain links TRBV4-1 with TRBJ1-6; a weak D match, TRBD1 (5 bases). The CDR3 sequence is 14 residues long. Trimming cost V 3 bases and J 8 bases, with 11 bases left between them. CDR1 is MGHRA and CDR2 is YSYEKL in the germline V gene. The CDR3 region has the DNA TGCGCCAGCAGCCACCCAGGGTTCTATTCACCCCTCCACTTT. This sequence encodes CASSHPGFYSPLHF.

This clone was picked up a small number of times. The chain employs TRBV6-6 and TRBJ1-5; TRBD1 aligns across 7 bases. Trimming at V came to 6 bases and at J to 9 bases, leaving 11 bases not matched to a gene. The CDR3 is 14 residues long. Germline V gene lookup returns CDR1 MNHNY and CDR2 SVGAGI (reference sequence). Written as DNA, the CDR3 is TGTGCCAGCAGAGAGACAGGGAACGTCGGGCCCCAGCATTTT. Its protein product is CASRETGNVGPQHF.

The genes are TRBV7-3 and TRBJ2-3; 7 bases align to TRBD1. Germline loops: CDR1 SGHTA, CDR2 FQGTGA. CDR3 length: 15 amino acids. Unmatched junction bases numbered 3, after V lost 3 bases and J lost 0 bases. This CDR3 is CASSFQGVSTDTQYF. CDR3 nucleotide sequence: TGTGCCAGCAGCTTTCAGGGGGTTAGCACAGATACGCAGTATTTT.

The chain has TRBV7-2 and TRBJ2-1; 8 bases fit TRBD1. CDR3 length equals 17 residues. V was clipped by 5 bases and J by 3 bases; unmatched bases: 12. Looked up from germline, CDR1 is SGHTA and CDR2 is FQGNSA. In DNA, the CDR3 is TGTGCCAGCAGCCCCAGTTTAACGGACAGGGACTACAATGAGCAGTTCTTC. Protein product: CASSPSLTDRDYNEQFF.

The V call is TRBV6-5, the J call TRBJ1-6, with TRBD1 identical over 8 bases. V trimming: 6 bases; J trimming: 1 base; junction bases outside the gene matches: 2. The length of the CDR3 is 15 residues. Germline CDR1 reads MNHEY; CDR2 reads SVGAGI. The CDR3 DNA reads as TGTGCCAGCAGAGACAGGGGTTCCTATAATTCACCCCTCCACTTT. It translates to CASRDRGSYNSPLHF.

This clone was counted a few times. CDR3 region: CASSLVGRRSSGNTIYF. In DNA form, the CDR3 reads TGTGCCAGCAGCTTAGTGGGGCGGCGTTCCTCTGGAAACACCATATATTTT. The chain links TRBV7-6 to TRBJ1-3, with a tentative D call TRBD1 (5 bases). With 1 base removed from V and 0 bases from J, the gap between germline ends came to 13 bases. The CDR3 totals 17 residues. In germline, CDR1 is SGHVS, CDR2 FNYEAQ. Together with reference TRBV7-6 and TRBJ1-3, the CDR3 gives the full variable domain: GAGVSQSPRYKVTKRGQDVALRCDPISGHVSLYWYRQALGQGPEFLTYFNYEAQQDKSGLPNDRFSAERPEGSISTLTIQRTEQRDSAMYRCASSLVGRRSSGNTIYFGEGSWLTVV.

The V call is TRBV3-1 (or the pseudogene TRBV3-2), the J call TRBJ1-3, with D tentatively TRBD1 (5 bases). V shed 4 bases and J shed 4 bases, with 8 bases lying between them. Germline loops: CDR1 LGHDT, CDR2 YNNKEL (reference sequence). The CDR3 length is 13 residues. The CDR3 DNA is TGTGCCAGCAGCCTGGCAGGGGGAAACACCATATATTTT. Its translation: CASSLAGGNTIYF.

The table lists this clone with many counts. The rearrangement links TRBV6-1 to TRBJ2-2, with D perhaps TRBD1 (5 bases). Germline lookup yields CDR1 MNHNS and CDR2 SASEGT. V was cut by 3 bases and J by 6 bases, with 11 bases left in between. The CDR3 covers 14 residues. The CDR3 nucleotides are TGTGCCAGCAGTGAGGCAGGGTTGTCCGGGGAGCTGTTTTTT. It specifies CASSEAGLSGELFF.

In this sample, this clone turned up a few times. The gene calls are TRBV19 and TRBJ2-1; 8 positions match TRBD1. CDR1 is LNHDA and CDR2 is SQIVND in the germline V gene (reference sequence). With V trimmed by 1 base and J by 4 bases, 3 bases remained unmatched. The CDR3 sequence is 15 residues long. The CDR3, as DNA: TGTGCCAGTAGTATAGGGACAGGGACTTACAATGAGCAGTTCTTC. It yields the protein CASSIGTGTYNEQFF.